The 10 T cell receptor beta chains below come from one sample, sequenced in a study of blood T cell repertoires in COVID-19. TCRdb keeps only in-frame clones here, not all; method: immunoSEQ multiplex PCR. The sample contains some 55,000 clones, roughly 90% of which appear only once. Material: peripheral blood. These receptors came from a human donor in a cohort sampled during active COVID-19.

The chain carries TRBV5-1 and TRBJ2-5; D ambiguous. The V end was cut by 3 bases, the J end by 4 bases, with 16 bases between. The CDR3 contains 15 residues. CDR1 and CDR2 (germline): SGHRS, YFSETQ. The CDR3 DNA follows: TGCGCCAGCAGCTGGAGTCGAGGAGTTGGAGAGACCCAGTACTTC. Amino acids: CASSWSRGVGETQYF.

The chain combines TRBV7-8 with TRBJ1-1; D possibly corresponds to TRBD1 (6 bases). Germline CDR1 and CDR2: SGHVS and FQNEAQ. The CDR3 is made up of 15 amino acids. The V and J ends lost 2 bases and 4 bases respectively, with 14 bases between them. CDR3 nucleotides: TGTGCCAGCAGCTTAAGGCTGGGGGCAACCACTGAAGCTTTCTTT. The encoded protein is CASSLRLGATTEAFF.

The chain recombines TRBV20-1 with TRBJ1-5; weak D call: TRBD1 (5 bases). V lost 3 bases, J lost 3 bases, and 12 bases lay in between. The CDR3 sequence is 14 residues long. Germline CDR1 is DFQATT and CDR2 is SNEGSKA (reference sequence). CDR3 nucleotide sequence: TGCAGTGCTAGTTCCGGGGGTGACAATCAGCCCCAGCATTTT. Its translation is CSASSGGDNQPQHF.

For the CDR3, the DNA is TGTGCCAGCAGCTTAGGGGGACAGTATGGCTACACCTTC. This encodes CASSLGGQYGYTF. The chain carries TRBV7-9 and TRBJ1-2; 7 bases agree with TRBD1. The CDR3 spans 13 residues. CDR1 SEHNR and CDR2 FQNEAQ come from the germline V gene (reference sequence). The trim removed 1 base at V and 5 bases at J, leaving 1 base unmatched.

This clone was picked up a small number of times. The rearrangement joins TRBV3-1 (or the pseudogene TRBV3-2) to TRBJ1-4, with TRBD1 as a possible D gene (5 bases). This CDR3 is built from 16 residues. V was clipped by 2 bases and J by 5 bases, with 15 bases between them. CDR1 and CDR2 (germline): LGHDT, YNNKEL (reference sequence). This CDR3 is CASSQFVEQDNEKLFF. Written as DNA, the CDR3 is TGTGCCAGCAGCCAATTCGTCGAACAGGACAATGAAAAACTGTTTTTT.

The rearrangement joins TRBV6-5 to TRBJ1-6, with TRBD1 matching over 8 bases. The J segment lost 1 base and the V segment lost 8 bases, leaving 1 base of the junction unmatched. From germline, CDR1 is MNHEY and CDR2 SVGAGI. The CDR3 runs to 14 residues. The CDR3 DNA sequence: TGTGCCAGCGGGACAGGATCCTATAATTCACCCCTCCACTTT. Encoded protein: CASGTGSYNSPLHF.

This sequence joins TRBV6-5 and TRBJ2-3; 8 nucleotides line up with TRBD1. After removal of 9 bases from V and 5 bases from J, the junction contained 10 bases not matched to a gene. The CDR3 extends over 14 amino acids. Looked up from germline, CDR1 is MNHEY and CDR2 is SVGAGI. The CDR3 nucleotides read TGTGCCAGGCAGGGGGCGCCCCTTTTAGATACGCAGTATTTT. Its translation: CARQGAPLLDTQYF.

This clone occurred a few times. CDR3 amino acids: CASSYPLQGSNTGELFF. The CDR3 DNA follows: TGTGCCAGTAGTTATCCCCTACAGGGTTCGAACACCGGGGAGCTGTTTTTT. The chain has TRBV19 and TRBJ2-2; perhaps TRBD1 as D (6 bases). The CDR3 extends over 17 amino acids. Deletions cut 5 bases from V and 0 bases from J, with 16 bases between. Germline CDR1 reads LNHDA; CDR2 reads SQIVND (reference sequence). Combining the CDR3 with reference TRBV19 and TRBJ2-2 gives the whole variable domain DGGITQSPKYLFRKEGQNVTLSCEQNLNHDAMYWYRQDPGQGLRLIYYSQIVNDFQKGDIAEGYSVSREKKESFPLTVTSAQKNPTAFYLCASSYPLQGSNTGELFFGEGSRLTVL.

The CDR3 is CASGSGALNQPQHF. CDR3 nucleotides: TGTGCCAGCGGTTCAGGGGCGTTAAATCAGCCCCAGCATTTT. V gene TRBV6-5 combines with J gene TRBJ1-5; D may be TRBD1 (6 bases). Trimming cost V 8 bases and J 4 bases, with 15 bases left between them. The germline V gene encodes CDR1 MNHEY and CDR2 SVGAGI. The CDR3 covers 14 residues.

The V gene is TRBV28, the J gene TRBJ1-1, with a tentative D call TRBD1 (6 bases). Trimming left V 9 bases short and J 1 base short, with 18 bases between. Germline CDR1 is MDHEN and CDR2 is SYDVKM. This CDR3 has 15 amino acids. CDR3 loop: CASLRGPTRNTEAFF. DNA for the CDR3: TGTGCCAGTCTCAGGGGCCCGACTCGGAACACTGAAGCTTTCTTT.